Sequencing of this T cell receptor (beta chain) was carried out in a study of Graves' ophthalmopathy and Graves' hyperthyroidism. For the study at large: No ophthalmopathy within 18 months of follow-up signified stable hyperthyroidism. Study results and limitations: Most expanded clonotypes from thyroid (those above 0.001 frequency) were also found in blood. Between ophthalmopathy and stable hyperthyroidism, a 13-signature model drew a separation with 87.88% sensitivity and roughly 78% specificity.

The evidence that diagnosis relied on was clinical symptoms, serum thyroxine, TRAb, thyroid ultrasound and orbital computed tomography. The study amplified TCR beta CDR3 regions using RNA transcripts. An initial RT-PCR round employing HTBI primers preceded a second-round multiplex PCR. Via MiXCR, TCRdb re-called the multiplex PCR reads, giving one row per CDR3 protein. Of around 1,200,000 distinct CDR3 sequences detected, approximately 35% appear once; the ten largest clones hold around 10%. This clonotype has more than one count but fewer than ten. What it binds is not known. The germline gives CDR1 MNHNY, CDR2 SVGAGI (reference sequence). This CDR3 has 14 residues. The V end lost 6 bases, the J end lost 5 bases, and 13 bases lay between the germline ends.

The chain couples TRBV6-6 to TRBJ2-2, with D maybe TRBD1 (5 bases). Sample: peripheral blood or thyroid tissue (not recorded which). The sequence derives from an adult man with Graves' hyperthyroidism. The CDR3: CASRGLGWTGELFF. The CDR3 DNA sequence: TGTGCCAGCAGGGGGCTAGGATGGACCGGGGAGCTGTTTTTT.